The clone carrying this TCR beta chain was detected only once. The entry originates in a study of blood T cell repertoires in COVID-19. Sequenced by immunoSEQ multiplex PCR; TCRdb stores in-frame clones only, minus some. The sample contains fewer than 200,000 clones, approximately 80% of which appear only once. V was clipped by 4 bases and J by 3 bases, with 7 bases between them. CDR1 and CDR2 (germline): DFQATT, SNEGSKA (reference sequence). The CDR3 has 11 residues. Living in roughly 23 US areas, the participants were between roughly 18 and 90 years of age. The specimen was PBMCs or T cells enriched from blood (not recorded which). The chain uses TRBV20-1 and TRBJ2-7, with unresolved D. This TCR derives from a man aged 45-65 years who had recovered from COVID-19. The CDR3 DNA is TGCAGTGCTAAACAGAGCTACGAGCAGTACTTC. It specifies CSAKQSYEQYF.